This note documents a single TCR beta chain sequence. The target antigen is unknown. The data derive from a study of T cell responses to AZD1222 COVID-19 vaccine. Study-level points and caveats: Donors were chiefly white British, with a greater number of females, and clonal diversity was perhaps underestimated. CD4 TCRs linked to vaccination spanned spike, dominating at 160-218 and 743-854. Sampled repertoires all dated from after the peak T cell response. Unmutated regions of variants are reportedly targeted by nearly half of spike-specific TCRs.

Profiled with immunoSEQ multiplex PCR; TCRdb holds only in-frame clones, not every one. In the table there are about 94,000 clones, approximately 81% of which are singletons. The source of this sequence is an adult who received the AZD1222 COVID-19 vaccine. The source material was peripheral blood, sampled 28 days after the second AZD1222 dose.

Here the CDR3 reads CASSYTGANTEAFF. The CDR3 bases are TGTGCCAGCAGTTACACCGGGGCGAACACTGAAGCTTTCTTT. This chain joins TRBV6-5 and TRBJ1-1, with D perhaps TRBD1 (5 bases). Deletions cut 2 bases from V and 1 base from J, with 8 bases between. Germline V CDR1 and CDR2: MNHEY, SVGAGI. This CDR3 has 14 amino acids.